This TCR beta chain was retrieved from a study of T-cell reconstitution after alpha-beta-depleted transplantation in children. This clonotype was recorded many times. The V end was cut by 6 bases, the J end by 13 bases, with 19 bases between. This CDR3 is built from 13 residues. Germline CDR1 reads SGHTA; CDR2 reads FQGNSA. The TCRbeta library incorporated unique molecular identifiers. TCRdb re-called the PCR reads through MiXCR, storing one row per CDR3 protein. The data hold just over 350,000 distinct CDR3 sequences, with roughly 14% observed a single time. The input for sequencing was PBMCs, taken from the stem cell graft. This TCR was recovered from a human donor who donated a stem cell graft to a child with Fanconi anemia. J is TRBJ2-1 and V is TRBV7-2; D possibly uses TRBD1 or TRBD2 (5 bases each). In DNA form, the CDR3 reads TGTGCCAGCAGGCTCAACTTCGGGGCCCCACAGTTCTTC. Amino acid sequence: CASRLNFGAPQFF.